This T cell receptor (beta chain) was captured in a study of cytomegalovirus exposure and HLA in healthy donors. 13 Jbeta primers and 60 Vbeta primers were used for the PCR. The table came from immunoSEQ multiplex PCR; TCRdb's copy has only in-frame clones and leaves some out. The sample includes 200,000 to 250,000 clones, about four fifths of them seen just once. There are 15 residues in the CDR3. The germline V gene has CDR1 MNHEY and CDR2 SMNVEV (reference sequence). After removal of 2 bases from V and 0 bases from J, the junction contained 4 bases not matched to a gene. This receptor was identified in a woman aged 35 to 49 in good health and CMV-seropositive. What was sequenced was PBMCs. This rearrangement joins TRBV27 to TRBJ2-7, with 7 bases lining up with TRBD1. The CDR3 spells CASSLQGVSSYEQYF. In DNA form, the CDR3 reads TGTGCCAGCAGTTTACAGGGGGTAAGCTCCTACGAGCAGTACTTC.